Given below is one T cell receptor (beta chain) in context. Its target is not known. Its ends do not fully match the called genes, so a read error is possible. This sample stems from a study of T cells in Graves' hyperthyroidism and ophthalmopathy. Overall study findings and caveats: Most clonotypes expanded in the thyroid (above 0.001) were also present in blood. Ophthalmopathy and stable hyperthyroidism were separated by a 13 V-J model.

Exclusion criteria comprised uncontrolled infection, other autoimmune disease, pregnancy or lactation. Thyroid ultrasound, orbital computed tomography, clinical symptoms, and serum thyroxine and TRAb underpinned diagnoses. The CDR3 runs 17 residues. It was RNA transcripts that yielded the amplified TCR beta CDR3 regions. The HTBI set primed first-round TCR CDR3 RT-PCR. MiXCR, applied by TCRdb to the multiplex PCR reads, yields one record per CDR3 protein. The data hold tens of thousands of distinct CDR3 sequences, with 45% to 55% observed a single time. The TCR comes from a woman between 35 and 50 years old with Graves' ophthalmopathy. This chain uses TRBV12-3 or TRBV12-4 with TRBJ2-6, with D maybe TRBD1 (7 bases). The sequenced material came from blood. CDR3 nucleotides: TGTGCCAGCACTAGGACAGGTTCCCCCTCGGGGGCCAACGGCCTGACTTTC. This codes for CASTRTGSPSGANGLTF.